The 29 T cell receptor beta chains in this list originate from one sample, sequenced in a study of OX40 agonist ivuxolimab in advanced cancers. The data were produced by immunoSEQ multiplex PCR, yet TCRdb's version contains in-frame clones alone and is incomplete. In the table there are tens of thousands of clones, just under 80% of which are singletons. Specimen: CD4+ or CD8+ T cells sorted from blood, collected in a trial of the OX40 agonist ivuxolimab. The receptors come from an adult with an advanced solid tumor such as melanoma, head and neck, liver or kidney cancer.

This chain uses TRBV2 with TRBJ2-3; D is unresolved. The CDR3 contains 15 residues. Germline V gene lookup returns CDR1 SNHLY and CDR2 FYNNEI. The V end was cut by 5 bases, the J end by 1 base, with 13 bases between. This chain's CDR3 is CASSNRAWGTDTQYF. CDR3 DNA: TGTGCCAGCAGTAACCGGGCCTGGGGCACAGATACGCAGTATTTT.

This clone came up a few times. The chain couples TRBV27 to TRBJ1-2; 7 positions match TRBD1. Unmatched junction bases numbered 6, after V lost 4 bases and J lost 4 bases. The CDR3 has 14 residues. Germline V lookup: CDR1 MNHEY, CDR2 SMNVEV (reference sequence). Here the CDR3 reads CASSSLTGSYGYTF. The CDR3 DNA reads as TGTGCCAGCAGTTCGTTGACAGGGTCCTATGGCTACACCTTC.

The chain recombines TRBV30 with TRBJ2-7; 14 positions match TRBD2. This CDR3 is built from 18 residues. CDR1 is GTSNPN, CDR2 SVGIG, per germline (reference sequence). With V trimmed by 2 bases and J by 5 bases, 14 bases remained unmatched. Here the CDR3 DNA reads TGTGCCTGGAGTCCGATCTCCGGGACTAGCGGGAGTAGGAACGAGCAGTACTTC. Its protein is CAWSPISGTSGSRNEQYF.

This chain connects TRBV27 to TRBJ1-5; TRBD1 matches 7 bases. In germline, CDR1 is MNHEY, CDR2 SMNVEV (reference sequence). The V segment lost 6 bases and the J segment 0 bases; nucleotides outside the gene matches: 14. The CDR3 loop spans 18 amino acids. The CDR3 DNA sequence: TGTGCCAGCAGACCCATGACGGGACAGATTTATAGCAATCAGCCCCAGCATTTT. It translates to CASRPMTGQIYSNQPQHF.

V is TRBV5-1 and J is TRBJ2-7; TRBD2 might be the D (6 bases). V lost 1 base and J 2 bases, leaving 10 bases between the germline ends. The CDR3 sequence is 14 residues long. CDR1 SGHRS and CDR2 YFSETQ come from the germline V gene. CDR3 DNA sequence: TGCGCCAGCAGCTTGTCCGGGGGAGCCTACGAGCAGTACTTC. This codes for CASSLSGGAYEQYF.

This clone was observed a handful of times. The rearrangement links TRBV10-3 to TRBJ1-3; TRBD1 matches 7 bases. Germline trimming cut 5 bases from V and 4 bases from J; bases unmatched to any gene: 8. The V gene's germline CDR1 is ENHRY and CDR2 SYGVKD. CDR3 length: 15 residues. The CDR3 reads CAISKGALGGNTIYF. The CDR3 region has the DNA TGTGCCATCAGTAAGGGGGCGCTAGGAGGAAACACCATATATTTT.

The V call is TRBV19, the J call TRBJ2-2; TRBD2 agrees at 12 bases. There are 13 residues in the CDR3. J gave up 6 bases and V 9 bases, and 2 bases lay outside the gene matches. Looked up from germline, CDR1 is LNHDA and CDR2 is SQIVND (reference sequence). The CDR3 nucleotides read TGTGCCAGCTCTAGCGGGAGGGCCGGGGAGCTGTTTTTT. This gives the protein CASSSGRAGELFF. Filled out from reference TRBV19 and TRBJ2-2, the complete variable domain reads DGGITQSPKYLFRKEGQNVTLSCEQNLNHDAMYWYRQDPGQGLRLIYYSQIVNDFQKGDIAEGYSVSREKKESFPLTVTSAQKNPTAFYLCASSSGRAGELFFGEGSRLTVL.

This chain connects TRBV7-2 to TRBJ2-2; D possibly corresponds to TRBD2 (6 bases). There are 15 residues in the CDR3. V lost 1 base to trimming and J lost 3 bases, with 9 bases between them. The germline gives CDR1 SGHTA, CDR2 FQGNSA. CDR3 DNA sequence: TGTGCCAGCAGCTTAGTGGGGACTTACACCGGGGAGCTGTTTTTT. It is translated as CASSLVGTYTGELFF.

The gene calls are TRBV6-1 and TRBJ2-3; D perhaps matches TRBD2 (6 bases). This CDR3 is 14 amino acids long. Germline values: CDR1 MNHNS, CDR2 SASEGT. Trimming pared 5 bases from V and 5 bases from J, leaving 14 bases between. The CDR3: CASSTDGGVDTQYF. In DNA, the CDR3 is TGTGCCAGCAGTACGGACGGAGGGGTAGATACGCAGTATTTT.

The DNA of the CDR3 is TGTGCCAGCAGTTACGGGAAGGGGGCACCTGGAAACACCATATATTTT. Amino acids: CASSYGKGAPGNTIYF. The rearrangement uses TRBV6-5 and TRBJ1-3; 7 bases map to TRBD1. CDR1 and CDR2 from the germline V gene are MNHEY and SVGAGI. V dropped 2 bases and J dropped 2; count of bases not matched to a gene: 6. CDR3 length equals 16 residues.

This clone was recorded a few times. J is TRBJ2-1 and V is TRBV7-7; tentatively, D is TRBD2 (7 bases). The ends were cut back, 0 bases at V and 6 bases at J, with 12 bases in the middle. Germline V lookup: CDR1 SSHAT, CDR2 FNYEAQ (reference sequence). CDR3 length equals 15 residues. DNA of the CDR3: TGTGCCAGCAGCTTAGCGGGGGGGCCGGGCAATGAGCAGTTCTTC. It specifies CASSLAGGPGNEQFF.

This clone was counted a few times. V gene TRBV7-8 combines with J gene TRBJ2-1; 8 bases are shared with TRBD2. V lost 5 bases, J lost 8 bases, and 5 bases stayed unmatched. This CDR3 has 13 residues. The germline V gene has CDR1 SGHVS and CDR2 FQNEAQ. CDR3 nucleotide sequence: TGTGCCAGCAGCGGGACTAGAGGTCATGAGCAGTTCTTC. Encoded protein: CASSGTRGHEQFF.

As to this clone: The same CDR3 also results from other DNA sequences found in this sample. J is TRBJ1-2 and V is TRBV19, with D hard to call. Germline V CDR1 and CDR2: LNHDA, SQIVND (reference sequence). V lost 6 bases, J lost 3 bases, and 11 bases lay in between. This CDR3 has 13 amino acids. The CDR3 sequence: CASSLTGDYGYTF. DNA of the CDR3: TGTGCCAGTAGCCTGACCGGGGACTATGGCTACACCTTC.

The chain is built from TRBV7-2 and TRBJ1-1; maybe TRBD1 (5 bases). The length of the CDR3 is 15 residues. The germline gives CDR1 SGHTA, CDR2 FQGNSA. The V gene lost 1 base and the J gene lost 5 bases, with 14 bases spanning the gap. CDR3 protein: CASSLGTGGDTEAFF. In nucleotides, the CDR3 is TGTGCCAGCAGCTTAGGGACTGGGGGAGATACTGAAGCTTTCTTT.

V gene TRBV27 combines with J gene TRBJ1-1; a weak D match, TRBD1 (6 bases). This CDR3 is built from 14 residues. With 1 base removed from V and 6 bases from J, the gap between germline ends came to 12 bases. CDR1 and CDR2 from the germline V gene are MNHEY and SMNVEV (reference sequence). CDR3 protein: CASSLFRGRAEAFF. For the CDR3, the DNA is TGTGCCAGCAGTTTATTCCGGGGGCGGGCTGAAGCTTTCTTT.

In this sample, this clone turned up once. The chain recombines TRBV11-2 with TRBJ2-7; D uncertain. The length of the CDR3 is 16 residues. CDR1 SGHAT and CDR2 FQNNGV come from the germline V gene. The germline V and J ends were trimmed by 4 bases and 4 bases, with 20 bases remaining between them. The CDR3 bases are TGTGCCAGCAGCTCTGGGTCGGGCCAGAGCCGTTACGAGCAGTACTTC. Protein product: CASSSGSGQSRYEQYF.

This clone was counted ten times or more. For the CDR3, the DNA is TGCGCCAGCAGCCCTGGCCTCCTCAGGCGGGAGGTTAGGGACGAGCAGTACTTC. Amino acids: CASSPGLLRREVRDEQYF. The rearrangement joins TRBV4-1 to TRBJ2-7, with 8 nucleotides matching TRBD2. The junction had 19 bases not matched to a gene; V was cut back by 4 bases and J by 5 bases. Germline CDR1 MGHRA, CDR2 YSYEKL. The CDR3 spans 18 residues.

The chain uses TRBV27 and TRBJ1-2, with D unresolved. This CDR3 is built from 12 residues. Germline V gene lookup returns CDR1 MNHEY and CDR2 SMNVEV (reference sequence). V lost 6 bases to trimming and J lost 3 bases, with 8 bases between them. The DNA for the CDR3 is TGTGCCAGCAGGCGAGAGGACTATGGCTACACCTTC. Protein sequence: CASRREDYGYTF.

The genes are TRBV27 and TRBJ1-2; TRBD1 is a possible D gene (6 bases). Germline V gene lookup returns CDR1 MNHEY and CDR2 SMNVEV (reference sequence). Trimming cost V 5 bases and J 4 bases, with 11 bases left between them. This CDR3 spans 13 amino acids. The CDR3 loop reads CASSPQGPYGYTF. CDR3 sequence (DNA): TGTGCCAGCAGTCCACAGGGCCCCTATGGCTACACCTTC.

The chain employs TRBV5-4 and TRBJ2-7; no definite D call. This CDR3 contains 16 residues. Germline V gene lookup returns CDR1 SGHNT and CDR2 YYREEE (reference sequence). V was cut by 4 bases and J by 0 bases, with 17 bases left in between. The CDR3 coding sequence is TGTGCCAGCAGCCCCATGAAGGCGGCAAGCTCCTACGAGCAGTACTTC. Translating gives CASSPMKAASSYEQYF.

V gene TRBV18 combines with J gene TRBJ2-2; D remains unclear. V was shortened by 3 bases and J by 1 base, with 9 bases between the two germline ends. The length of the CDR3 is 15 residues. CDR1 KGHSH and CDR2 LQKENI come from the germline V gene. CDR3 residues: CASSPSSRNTGELFF. CDR3 sequence (DNA): TGTGCCAGCTCACCGAGTTCAAGGAACACCGGGGAGCTGTTTTTT. The full variable domain, rest sourced from reference TRBV18 and TRBJ2-2, is NAGVMQNPRHLVRRRGQEARLRCSPMKGHSHVYWYRQLPEEGLKFMVYLQKENIIDESGMPKERFSAEFPKEGPSILRIQQVVRGDSAAYFCASSPSSRNTGELFFGEGSRLTVL.

The rearrangement links TRBV14 to TRBJ1-1; 8 bases line up with TRBD1. There are 18 residues in the CDR3. Germline loops: CDR1 SGHDN, CDR2 FVKESK. V lost 0 bases, J lost 0 bases, and 9 bases stayed unmatched. Here the CDR3 DNA reads TGTGCCAGCAGCCAAGATGTCAGGGGGCGGAGGATGAACACTGAAGCTTTCTTT. Translated: CASSQDVRGRRMNTEAFF.

The chain combines TRBV14 with TRBJ2-3; possible D gene TRBD2, 8 bases. Trimming shortened V by 2 bases and J by 8 bases, and 26 bases separated the two germline ends. Germline V gene lookup returns CDR1 SGHDN and CDR2 FVKESK. The length of the CDR3 is 18 residues. The CDR3 sequence is CASSQRDRVASGLGTQYF. The DNA of the CDR3 is TGTGCCAGCAGCCAACGAGACAGGGTGGCTAGCGGGCTTGGTACGCAGTATTTT. Complete variable domain (other parts from reference TRBV14 and TRBJ2-3): EAGVTQFPSHSVIEKGQTVTLRCDPISGHDNLYWYRRVMGKEIKFLLHFVKESKQDESGMPNNRFLAERTGGTYSTLKVQPAELEDSGVYFCASSQRDRVASGLGTQYFGPGTRLTVL.

The chain is built from TRBV6-5 and TRBJ1-2; D gene unclear. The CDR3 contains 13 residues. From germline, CDR1 is MNHEY and CDR2 SVGAGI. The V and J ends lost 2 bases and 4 bases respectively, with 8 bases between them. CDR3 sequence: CASSYGASYGYTF. CDR3 nucleotides: TGTGCCAGCAGTTACGGCGCTAGCTATGGCTACACCTTC.

The rearrangement uses TRBV4-3 and TRBJ1-4, with D perhaps matching TRBD1 (6 bases). With 0 bases removed from V and 2 bases from J, the gap between germline ends came to 7 bases. This CDR3 is built from 15 residues. Germline V lookup: CDR1 LGHNA, CDR2 YSLEER. For the CDR3, the DNA is TGCGCCAGCAGCCAAGAAGGGGGGACTAATGAAAAACTGTTTTTT. Its translation: CASSQEGGTNEKLFF.

The chain couples TRBV4-3 to TRBJ2-5, with D unresolved. Per germline, CDR1 LGHNA and CDR2 YSLEER. This CDR3 comprises 13 residues. V lost 1 base, J lost 1 base, and 4 bases lay in between. The CDR3 nucleotides are TGCGCCAGCAGCCAAGTCCTCCAAGAGACCCAGTACTTC. Residues: CASSQVLQETQYF.

The chain joins TRBV5-5 to TRBJ2-1, with D possibly being TRBD1 (5 bases). This CDR3 has 14 residues. The V end was cut by 4 bases, the J end by 9 bases, with 17 bases between. Germline V gives CDR1 SGHKS, CDR2 YYEKEE (reference sequence). This CDR3 is CASSLQGPKGEQFF. The CDR3 bases are TGTGCCAGCAGCCTCCAGGGTCCAAAGGGTGAGCAGTTCTTC. Full variable domain (remainder filled in from reference TRBV5-5 and TRBJ2-1): DAGVTQSPTHLIKTRGQQVTLRCSPISGHKSVSWYQQVLGQGPQFIFQYYEKEERGRGNFPDRFSARQFPNYSSELNVNALLLGDSALYLCASSLQGPKGEQFFGPGTRLTVL.

There are a few counts of this clone. The rearrangement links TRBV9 to TRBJ2-1; a weak D match, TRBD1 (6 bases). This CDR3 is 15 amino acids long. Germline V gene data show CDR1 as SGDLS and CDR2 as YYNGEE. V was cut by 0 bases and J by 0 bases, with 7 bases left in between. The CDR3, as DNA: TGTGCCAGCAGCGTAGAAGGGGGCTCCTACAATGAGCAGTTCTTC. Translated: CASSVEGGSYNEQFF.

V usage is TRBV7-2 and J usage is TRBJ2-5, with TRBD2 matching over 7 bases. The J segment lost 5 bases and the V segment lost 3 bases, leaving 12 bases of the junction unmatched. The CDR3 runs to 16 residues. Germline CDR1 and CDR2: SGHTA and FQGNSA. CDR3 sequence reads: CASSFSSGQFGETQYF. Here the CDR3 DNA reads TGTGCCAGCAGCTTTTCTAGCGGACAATTTGGGGAGACCCAGTACTTC.